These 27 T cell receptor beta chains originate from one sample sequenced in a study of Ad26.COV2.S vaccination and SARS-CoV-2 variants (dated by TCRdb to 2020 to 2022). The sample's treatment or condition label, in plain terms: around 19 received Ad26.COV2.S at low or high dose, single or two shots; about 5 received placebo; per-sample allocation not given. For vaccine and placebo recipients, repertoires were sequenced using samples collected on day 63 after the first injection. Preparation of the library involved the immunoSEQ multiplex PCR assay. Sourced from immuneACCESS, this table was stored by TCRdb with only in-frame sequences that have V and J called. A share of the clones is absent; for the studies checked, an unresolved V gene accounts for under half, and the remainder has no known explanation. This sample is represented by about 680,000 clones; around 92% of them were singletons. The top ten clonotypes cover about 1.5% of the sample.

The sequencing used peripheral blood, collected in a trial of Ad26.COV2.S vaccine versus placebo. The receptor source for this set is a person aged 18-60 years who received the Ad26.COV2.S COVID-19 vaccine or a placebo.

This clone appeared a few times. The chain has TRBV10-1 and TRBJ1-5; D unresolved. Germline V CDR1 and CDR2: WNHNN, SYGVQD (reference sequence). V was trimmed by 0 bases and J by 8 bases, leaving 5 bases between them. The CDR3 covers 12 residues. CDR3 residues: CASSESEEPQHF. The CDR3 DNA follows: TGCGCCAGCAGTGAGTCGGAGGAGCCCCAGCATTTT.

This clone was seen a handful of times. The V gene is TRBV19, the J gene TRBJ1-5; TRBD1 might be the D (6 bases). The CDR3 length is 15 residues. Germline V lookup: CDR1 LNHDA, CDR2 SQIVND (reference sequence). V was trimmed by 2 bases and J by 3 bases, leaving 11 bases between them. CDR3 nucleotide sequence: TGTGCCAGTAGTATATCAGGGGATTTCAATCAGCCCCAGCATTTT. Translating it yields CASSISGDFNQPQHF.

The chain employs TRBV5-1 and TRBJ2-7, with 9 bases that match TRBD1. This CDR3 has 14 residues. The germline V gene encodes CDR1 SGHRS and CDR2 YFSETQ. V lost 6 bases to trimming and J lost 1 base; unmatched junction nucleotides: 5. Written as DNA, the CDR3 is TGCGCCAGCAAACAGGGGGCTGGATCCTACGAGCAGTACTTC. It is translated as CASKQGAGSYEQYF.

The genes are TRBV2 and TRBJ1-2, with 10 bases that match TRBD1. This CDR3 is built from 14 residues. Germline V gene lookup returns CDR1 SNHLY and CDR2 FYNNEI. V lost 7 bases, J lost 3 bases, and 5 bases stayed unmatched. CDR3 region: CASKMTGGYYGYTF. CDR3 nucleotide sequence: TGTGCCAGCAAAATGACAGGGGGCTACTATGGCTACACCTTC.

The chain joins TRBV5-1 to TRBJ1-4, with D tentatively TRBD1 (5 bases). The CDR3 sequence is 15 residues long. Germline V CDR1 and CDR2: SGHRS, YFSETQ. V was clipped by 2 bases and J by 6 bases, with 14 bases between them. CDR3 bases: TGCGCCAGCAGCTTATGGGGAACGGGGGATGAAAAACTGTTTTTT. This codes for CASSLWGTGDEKLFF.

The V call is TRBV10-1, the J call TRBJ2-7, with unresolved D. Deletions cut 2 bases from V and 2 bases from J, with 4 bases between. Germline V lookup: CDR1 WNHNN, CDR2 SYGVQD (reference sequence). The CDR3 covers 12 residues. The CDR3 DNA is TGCGCCAGCAGTGAGAGGCCCTACGAGCAGTACTTC. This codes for CASSERPYEQYF.

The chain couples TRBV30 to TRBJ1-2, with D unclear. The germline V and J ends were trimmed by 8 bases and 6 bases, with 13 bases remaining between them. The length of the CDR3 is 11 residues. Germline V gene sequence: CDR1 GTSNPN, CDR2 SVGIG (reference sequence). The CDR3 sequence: CATRASHGYTF. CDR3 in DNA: TGTGCCACCCGGGCCTCCCATGGCTACACCTTC.

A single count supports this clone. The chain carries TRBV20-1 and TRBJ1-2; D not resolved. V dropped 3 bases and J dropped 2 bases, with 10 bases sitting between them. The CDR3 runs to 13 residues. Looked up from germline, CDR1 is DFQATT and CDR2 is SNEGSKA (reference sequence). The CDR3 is CSASEGNNYGYTF. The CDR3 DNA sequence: TGCAGTGCTAGTGAAGGGAACAACTATGGCTACACCTTC.

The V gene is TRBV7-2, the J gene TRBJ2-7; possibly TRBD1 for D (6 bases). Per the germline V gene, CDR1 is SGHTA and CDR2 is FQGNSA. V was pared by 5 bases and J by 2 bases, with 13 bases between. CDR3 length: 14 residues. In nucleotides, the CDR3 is TGTGCCAGCAGCCCGACAGGAGTGACCTACGAGCAGTACTTC. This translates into CASSPTGVTYEQYF.

This CDR3 is CASSLTTASATGELFF. As DNA, the CDR3 is TGTGCCAGCAGCCTTACCACAGCCTCTGCGACCGGGGAGCTGTTTTTT. This chain connects TRBV7-9 to TRBJ2-2; no definite D call. The CDR3 sequence is 16 residues long. The germline V gene encodes CDR1 SEHNR and CDR2 FQNEAQ (reference sequence). Trimming removed 5 bases from V and 5 bases from J, with 18 bases in between. Full variable domain (outside the CDR3, taken from reference TRBV7-9 and TRBJ2-2): DTGVSQNPRHKITKRGQNVTFRCDPISEHNRLYWYRQTLGQGPEFLTYFQNEAQLEKSRLLSDRFSAERPKGSFSTLEIQRTEQGDSAMYLCASSLTTASATGELFFGEGSRLTVL.

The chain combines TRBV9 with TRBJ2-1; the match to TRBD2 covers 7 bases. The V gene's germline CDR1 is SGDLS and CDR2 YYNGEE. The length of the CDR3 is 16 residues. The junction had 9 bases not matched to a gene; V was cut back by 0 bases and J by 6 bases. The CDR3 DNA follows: TGTGCCAGCAGCGTAGAGCCGGGGGGTTTATTCAATGAGCAGTTCTTC. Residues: CASSVEPGGLFNEQFF.

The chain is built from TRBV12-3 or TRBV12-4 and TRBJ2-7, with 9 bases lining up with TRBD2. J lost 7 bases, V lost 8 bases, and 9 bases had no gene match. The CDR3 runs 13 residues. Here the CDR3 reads CASGDRRGGEQYF. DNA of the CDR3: TGTGCCAGCGGGGATAGGCGGGGGGGAGAGCAGTACTTC.

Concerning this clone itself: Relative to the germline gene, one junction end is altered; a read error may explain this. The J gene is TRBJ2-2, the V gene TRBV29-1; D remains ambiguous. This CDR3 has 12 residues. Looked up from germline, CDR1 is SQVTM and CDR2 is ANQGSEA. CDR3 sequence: CSASKNAGELFF. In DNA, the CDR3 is TGCAGCGCCTCGAAGAACGCCGGGGAGCTGTTTTTT.

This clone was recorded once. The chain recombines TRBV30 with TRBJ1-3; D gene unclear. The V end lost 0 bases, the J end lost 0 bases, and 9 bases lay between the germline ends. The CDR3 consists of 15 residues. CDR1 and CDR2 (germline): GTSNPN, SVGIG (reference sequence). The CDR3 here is CAWSVGLLSGNTIYF. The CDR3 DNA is TGTGCCTGGAGTGTAGGCCTACTCTCTGGAAACACCATATATTTT.

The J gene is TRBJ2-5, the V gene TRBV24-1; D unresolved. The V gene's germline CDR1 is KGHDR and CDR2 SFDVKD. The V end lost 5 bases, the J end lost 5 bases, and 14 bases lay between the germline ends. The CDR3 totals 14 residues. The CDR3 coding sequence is TGTGCCACCAGTGCCCCCTCGGGTAGCGAGACCCAGTACTTC. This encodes CATSAPSGSETQYF.

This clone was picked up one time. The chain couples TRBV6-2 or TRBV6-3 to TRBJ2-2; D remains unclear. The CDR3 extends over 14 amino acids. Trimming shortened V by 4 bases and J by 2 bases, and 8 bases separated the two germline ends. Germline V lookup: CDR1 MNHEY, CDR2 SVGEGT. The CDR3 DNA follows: TGTGCCAGCAGTTCATCTGGTAACACCGGGGAGCTGTTTTTT. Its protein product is CASSSSGNTGELFF.

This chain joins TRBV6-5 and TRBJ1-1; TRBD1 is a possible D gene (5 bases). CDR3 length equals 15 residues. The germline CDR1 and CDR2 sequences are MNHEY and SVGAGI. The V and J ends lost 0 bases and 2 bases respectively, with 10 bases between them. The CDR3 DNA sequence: TGTGCCAGCAGTTACTCTCAGGGACCAAACACTGAAGCTTTCTTT. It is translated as CASSYSQGPNTEAFF.

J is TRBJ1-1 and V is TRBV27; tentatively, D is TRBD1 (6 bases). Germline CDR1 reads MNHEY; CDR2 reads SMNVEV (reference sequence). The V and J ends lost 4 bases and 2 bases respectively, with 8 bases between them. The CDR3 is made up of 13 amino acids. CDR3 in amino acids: CASSSTGNTEAFF. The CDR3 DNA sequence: TGTGCCAGCAGTTCGACAGGTAACACTGAAGCTTTCTTT.

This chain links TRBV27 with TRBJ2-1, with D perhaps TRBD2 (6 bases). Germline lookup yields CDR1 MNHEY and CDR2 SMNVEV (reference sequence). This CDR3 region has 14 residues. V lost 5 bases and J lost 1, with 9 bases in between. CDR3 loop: CASSIGSSYNEQFF. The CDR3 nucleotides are TGTGCCAGCAGTATCGGGAGTTCCTACAATGAGCAGTTCTTC.

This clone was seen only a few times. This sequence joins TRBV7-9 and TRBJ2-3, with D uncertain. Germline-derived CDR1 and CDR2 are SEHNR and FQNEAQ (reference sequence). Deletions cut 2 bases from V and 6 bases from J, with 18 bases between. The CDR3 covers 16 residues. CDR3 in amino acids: CASSLMNLVSKDTQYF. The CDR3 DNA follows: TGTGCCAGCAGCTTAATGAATCTAGTGAGTAAGGATACGCAGTATTTT.

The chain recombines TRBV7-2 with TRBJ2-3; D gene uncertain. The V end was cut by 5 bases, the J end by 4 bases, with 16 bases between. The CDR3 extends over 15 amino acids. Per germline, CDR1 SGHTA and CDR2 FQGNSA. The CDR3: CASSTLGVGADTQYF. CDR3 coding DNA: TGTGCCAGCAGCACCCTTGGGGTTGGTGCAGATACGCAGTATTTT.

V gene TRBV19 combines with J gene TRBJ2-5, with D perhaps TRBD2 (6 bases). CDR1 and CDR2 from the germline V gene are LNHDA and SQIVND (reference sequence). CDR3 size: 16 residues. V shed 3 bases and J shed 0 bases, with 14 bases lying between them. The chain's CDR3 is CASSMAGLPNQETQYF. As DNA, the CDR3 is TGTGCCAGTAGTATGGCGGGACTCCCCAACCAAGAGACCCAGTACTTC.

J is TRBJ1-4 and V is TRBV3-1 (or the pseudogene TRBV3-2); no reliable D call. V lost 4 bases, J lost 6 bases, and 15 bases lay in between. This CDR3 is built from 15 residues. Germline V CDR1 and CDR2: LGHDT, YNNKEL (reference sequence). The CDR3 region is CASSPPGSRDEKLFF. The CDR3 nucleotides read TGTGCCAGCAGCCCTCCCGGATCGAGGGATGAAAAACTGTTTTTT.

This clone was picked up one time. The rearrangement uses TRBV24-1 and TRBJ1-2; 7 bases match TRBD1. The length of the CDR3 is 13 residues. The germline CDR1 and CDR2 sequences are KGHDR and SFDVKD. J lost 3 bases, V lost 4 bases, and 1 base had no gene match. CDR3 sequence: CATSETGYYGYTF. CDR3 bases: TGTGCCACCAGTGAGACAGGGTACTATGGCTACACCTTC.

In DNA, the CDR3 is TGTGCAAGTCGCTTACCACGGGCAAATCAGCCCCAGCATTTT. Its translation is CASRLPRANQPQHF. The chain combines TRBV12-2 with TRBJ1-5. TRBV12-2 is annotated as a pseudogene. This CDR3 region has 14 residues.

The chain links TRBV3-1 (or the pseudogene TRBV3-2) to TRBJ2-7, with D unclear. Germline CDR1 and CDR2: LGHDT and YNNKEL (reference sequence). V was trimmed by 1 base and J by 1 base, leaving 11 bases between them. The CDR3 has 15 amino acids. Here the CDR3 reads CASSQAWAESYEQYF. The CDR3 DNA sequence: TGTGCCAGCAGCCAAGCGTGGGCGGAGTCCTACGAGCAGTACTTC.

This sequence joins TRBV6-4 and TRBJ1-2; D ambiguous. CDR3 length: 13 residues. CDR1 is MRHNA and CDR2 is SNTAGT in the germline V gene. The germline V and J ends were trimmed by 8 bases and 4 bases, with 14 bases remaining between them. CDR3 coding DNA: TGTGCCAGCCGACCGGCGGGCGGCTATGGCTACACCTTC. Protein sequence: CASRPAGGYGYTF.